These 25 T cell receptor beta chains were all obtained from the same sample, sequenced in a study of T cell responses to AZD1222 COVID-19 vaccine. Using immunoSEQ multiplex PCR, the repertoire was profiled, and TCRdb retains in-frame clones only, with some absent. Here the sample spans 150,000 to 200,000 clones, about 87% being singletons. Sequencing used peripheral blood, obtained on day 0 of MenACWY control vaccination. The origin of the receptors is an adult in good health.

The chain carries TRBV4-3 and TRBJ2-1, with 10 bases identical to TRBD2. Germline CDR1 reads LGHNA; CDR2 reads YSLEER. V lost 2 bases and J lost 2; bases outside the gene matches: 0. The CDR3 totals 15 residues. CDR3: CASSQSGGAYNEQFF. The CDR3 DNA is TGCGCCAGCAGCCAAAGCGGGGGGGCCTACAATGAGCAGTTCTTC.

This chain links TRBV27 with TRBJ1-1, with TRBD1 as a possible D gene (5 bases). The V end lost 6 bases, the J end lost 0 bases, and 14 bases lay between the germline ends. The CDR3 totals 15 residues. The germline V gene encodes CDR1 MNHEY and CDR2 SMNVEV (reference sequence). CDR3 DNA sequence: TGTGCCAGCAGCTCCCTGGACATGATGAACACTGAAGCTTTCTTT. Translated: CASSSLDMMNTEAFF.

The chain has TRBV5-1 and TRBJ2-7; 9 nucleotides agree with TRBD1. Germline V gene data show CDR1 as SGHRS and CDR2 as YFSETQ. This CDR3 is built from 14 residues. V lost 4 bases, J lost 3 bases, and 5 bases stayed unmatched. The CDR3 region has the DNA TGCGCCAGCAGCACGGGACAGGGCAGCTACGAGCAGTACTTC. Its translation: CASSTGQGSYEQYF.

In this sample, this clone turned up a few times. V gene TRBV6-4 combines with J gene TRBJ1-2; a possible D gene is TRBD1 (5 bases). This CDR3 is built from 13 residues. V shed 3 bases and J shed 8 bases, with 13 bases lying between them. Germline V gene sequence: CDR1 MRHNA, CDR2 SNTAGT. CDR3 amino acids: CASSDSRTIGYTF. Written as DNA, the CDR3 is TGTGCCAGCAGTGATTCCCGGACAATCGGCTACACCTTC.

The chain employs TRBV6-6 and TRBJ1-6; D is unclear. The CDR3 has 14 residues. The germline V and J ends were trimmed by 0 bases and 7 bases, with 7 bases remaining between them. The germline V gene has CDR1 MNHNY and CDR2 SVGAGI (reference sequence). The CDR3, as DNA: TGTGCCAGCAGTTACTCGGAGACCAATTCACCCCTCCACTTT. This sequence encodes CASSYSETNSPLHF.

This clone was counted a single time. The rearrangement joins TRBV14 to TRBJ2-7; TRBD1 might be the D (5 bases). The CDR3 has 12 amino acids. From germline, CDR1 is SGHDN and CDR2 FVKESK. V lost 4 bases to trimming and J lost 6 bases, with 10 bases between them. Written as DNA, the CDR3 is TGTGCCAGCAGCCTCACAGGTCCCGAGCAGTACTTC. Protein: CASSLTGPEQYF. The full variable domain, in which reference TRBV14 and TRBJ2-7 provide the parts outside the CDR3, is EAGVTQFPSHSVIEKGQTVTLRCDPISGHDNLYWYRRVMGKEIKFLLHFVKESKQDESGMPNNRFLAERTGGTYSTLKVQPAELEDSGVYFCASSLTGPEQYFGPGTRLTVT.

In this sample, this clone turned up a few times. The chain links TRBV28 to TRBJ1-1, with D unclear. V lost 1 base and J 4 bases, leaving 7 bases between the germline ends. The CDR3 runs 13 residues. The V gene's germline CDR1 is MDHEN and CDR2 SYDVKM. The CDR3 DNA reads as TGTGCCAGCAGTTTATCTGGGATCACTGAAGCTTTCTTT. Translation gives CASSLSGITEAFF.

The rearrangement joins TRBV9 to TRBJ2-2, with unresolved D. The V and J ends lost 3 bases and 6 bases respectively, with 6 bases between them. The germline gives CDR1 SGDLS, CDR2 YYNGEE. The CDR3 is 12 residues long. The CDR3 reads CASSAASGELFF. In nucleotides, the CDR3 is TGTGCCAGCAGCGCAGCGTCCGGGGAGCTGTTTTTT.

The V call is TRBV5-1, the J call TRBJ1-1; D is undetermined. In germline, CDR1 is SGHRS, CDR2 YFSETQ. The CDR3 covers 15 residues. V gave up 4 bases and J gave up 2 bases, with 15 bases separating them. The CDR3, as DNA: TGCGCCAGCAGCCCGATGAAACGGCAAAACACTGAAGCTTTCTTT. Translation gives CASSPMKRQNTEAFF.

The rearrangement joins TRBV28 to TRBJ2-3, with D perhaps matching TRBD2 (5 bases). CDR3 length: 14 amino acids. Germline V gene sequence: CDR1 MDHEN, CDR2 SYDVKM. The germline V and J ends were trimmed by 11 bases and 6 bases, with 21 bases remaining between them. CDR3 DNA: TGTGCCTCATCTCGCGCGGGCCGGCCCGATACGCAGTATTTT. Translating it yields CASSRAGRPDTQYF.

The rearrangement links TRBV7-3 to TRBJ2-2; TRBD2 aligns across 8 bases. The CDR3 is made up of 17 amino acids. J lost 6 bases, V lost 0 bases, and 9 bases had no gene match. Germline lookup yields CDR1 SGHTA and CDR2 FQGTGA. The CDR3 coding sequence is TGTGCCAGCAGCTTAACGTCTGATAGCGGGAAGGCCGGGGAGCTGTTTTTT. Amino acids: CASSLTSDSGKAGELFF.

In nucleotides, the CDR3 is TGTGCCAGTAGCCCTTGGGGACAGGGTGGGCAGCCCCAGCATTTT. Translated, it gives CASSPWGQGGQPQHF. The V gene is TRBV19, the J gene TRBJ1-5, with 9 bases that match TRBD1. Germline trimming cut 6 bases from V and 7 bases from J; bases unmatched to any gene: 10. The CDR3 is 15 residues long. Germline CDR1 and CDR2: LNHDA and SQIVND (reference sequence).

V usage is TRBV11-3 and J usage is TRBJ2-1, with D uncertain. Germline V gene lookup returns CDR1 SGHNT and CDR2 YENEEA. Trimming shortened V by 5 bases and J by 3 bases, and 8 bases separated the two germline ends. The CDR3 contains 13 residues. CDR3 bases: TGTGCCAGCAGCGATGGAAGCTACAATGAGCAGTTCTTC. This gives the protein CASSDGSYNEQFF.

The chain has TRBV7-9 and TRBJ1-4, with 8 nucleotides matching TRBD1. This CDR3 comprises 17 residues. V was clipped by 2 bases and J by 8 bases; unmatched bases: 13. The germline CDR1 and CDR2 sequences are SEHNR and FQNEAQ (reference sequence). DNA for the CDR3: TGTGCCAGCAGCTTAATTAGACAGGGGTCGGGGATAGAAAAACTGTTTTTT. Amino acid sequence: CASSLIRQGSGIEKLFF.

This clone was observed a handful of times. The chain employs TRBV20-1 and TRBJ2-3; no reliable D call. The V gene lost 3 bases and the J gene lost 6 bases, with 13 bases spanning the gap. Germline loops: CDR1 DFQATT, CDR2 SNEGSKA (reference sequence). CDR3 length: 13 residues. This CDR3 reads CSASYTAPDTQYF. DNA for the CDR3: TGCAGTGCTAGTTACACCGCCCCGGATACGCAGTATTTT.

The chain employs TRBV4-2 and TRBJ2-2; D is possibly TRBD2 (5 bases). V was cut by 0 bases and J by 2 bases, with 13 bases left in between. Germline V CDR1 and CDR2: LGHNA, YNFKEQ. The CDR3 runs 17 residues. Written as DNA, the CDR3 is TGTGCCAGCAGCCAAGAAGGAGGCGGATATAACACCGGGGAGCTGTTTTTT. As protein: CASSQEGGGYNTGELFF.

This chain connects TRBV15 to TRBJ2-2, with 7 bases identical to TRBD1. Germline lookup yields CDR1 LNHNV and CDR2 YYDKDF (reference sequence). The junction had 9 bases not matched to a gene; V was cut back by 3 bases and J by 5 bases. The CDR3 sequence is 16 residues long. The CDR3 region has the DNA TGTGCCACCAGCAGGGGAAGGGGGCCTCGGACCGGGGAGCTGTTTTTT. Amino acid sequence: CATSRGRGPRTGELFF.

The V and J genes are TRBV30 and TRBJ1-2; a possible D gene is TRBD1 (6 bases). Germline CDR1 reads GTSNPN; CDR2 reads SVGIG (reference sequence). CDR3 length equals 16 residues. The V end was cut by 0 bases, the J end by 1 base, with 15 bases between. The CDR3 DNA reads TGTGCCTGGAGTGTTCAGGGGAGGGTAGTTAACTATGGCTACACCTTC. This codes for CAWSVQGRVVNYGYTF.

This rearrangement joins TRBV7-9 to TRBJ1-1; maybe TRBD1 (5 bases). Trimming pared 5 bases from V and 4 bases from J, leaving 20 bases between. Germline V lookup: CDR1 SEHNR, CDR2 FQNEAQ (reference sequence). This CDR3 comprises 16 residues. CDR3 bases: TGTGCCAGCAGCCCCCTGAACGGCAGGGAGAGCACTGAAGCTTTCTTT. Translated: CASSPLNGRESTEAFF. Looking up the rest from reference TRBV7-9 and TRBJ1-1 gives the full variable domain: DTGVSQNPRHKITKRGQNVTFRCDPISEHNRLYWYRQTLGQGPEFLTYFQNEAQLEKSRLLSDRFSAERPKGSFSTLEIQRTEQGDSAMYLCASSPLNGRESTEAFFGQGTRLTVV.

This clone appeared once. V and J are TRBV19 and TRBJ2-3; 9 bases align to TRBD2. V was clipped by 8 bases and J by 0 bases; unmatched bases: 18. This CDR3 comprises 19 residues. CDR1 LNHDA and CDR2 SQIVND come from the germline V gene (reference sequence). CDR3 in amino acids: CASSPDLGAGGFSTDTQYF. The CDR3 DNA reads TGTGCCAGTTCGCCAGATTTAGGGGCGGGGGGGTTTAGCACAGATACGCAGTATTTT.

The V and J genes are TRBV12-2 and TRBJ2-5. TRBV12-2 is annotated as a pseudogene. The CDR3 runs to 16 residues. CDR3 nucleotide sequence: TGTGCAAGTCGCTTAGCGCGTTGGGGGAGCCAAGAGACCCAGTACTTC. This codes for CASRLARWGSQETQYF.

The chain links TRBV3-1 (or the pseudogene TRBV3-2) to TRBJ2-7; unclear D gene. Trimming pared 4 bases from V and 6 bases from J, leaving 13 bases between. There are 13 residues in the CDR3. In germline, CDR1 is LGHDT, CDR2 YNNKEL (reference sequence). CDR3 nucleotide sequence: TGTGCCAGCAGCCGCGACCTTGGAGCCGAGCAGTACTTC. Translation: CASSRDLGAEQYF.

V and J are TRBV3-1 (or the pseudogene TRBV3-2) and TRBJ1-1, with no clear D. In germline, CDR1 is LGHDT, CDR2 YNNKEL (reference sequence). The CDR3 covers 15 residues. V lost 8 bases to trimming and J lost 0 bases, with 16 bases between them. The CDR3 coding sequence is TGTGCCAGCGAACCCTGGGGAAGCATGAACACTGAAGCTTTCTTT. Protein sequence: CASEPWGSMNTEAFF.

The chain is built from TRBV28 and TRBJ1-5; D ambiguous. The V gene lost 5 bases and the J gene lost 7 bases, with 18 bases spanning the gap. CDR1 and CDR2 (germline): MDHEN, SYDVKM. The CDR3 sequence is 15 residues long. The CDR3 DNA sequence: TGTGCCAGCAGTCTTTTAGTCCGGGGAAGGCAGCCCCAGCATTTT. Residues: CASSLLVRGRQPQHF. Supplemented by reference TRBV28 and TRBJ1-5, the full variable domain reads DVKVTQSSRYLVKRTGEKVFLECVQDMDHENMFWYRQDPGLGLRLIYFSYDVKMKEKGDIPEGYSVSREKKERFSLILESASTNQTSMYLCASSLLVRGRQPQHFGDGTRLSIL.

The chain carries TRBV4-2 and TRBJ2-6, with D perhaps TRBD1 (5 bases). V gave up 2 bases and J gave up 1 base, with 15 bases separating them. This CDR3 comprises 18 residues. CDR1 and CDR2 from the germline V gene are LGHNA and YNFKEQ. This CDR3 reads CASSQQGATSSGANVLTF. In DNA form, the CDR3 reads TGTGCCAGCAGCCAACAGGGTGCCACCTCGTCTGGGGCCAACGTCCTGACTTTC.